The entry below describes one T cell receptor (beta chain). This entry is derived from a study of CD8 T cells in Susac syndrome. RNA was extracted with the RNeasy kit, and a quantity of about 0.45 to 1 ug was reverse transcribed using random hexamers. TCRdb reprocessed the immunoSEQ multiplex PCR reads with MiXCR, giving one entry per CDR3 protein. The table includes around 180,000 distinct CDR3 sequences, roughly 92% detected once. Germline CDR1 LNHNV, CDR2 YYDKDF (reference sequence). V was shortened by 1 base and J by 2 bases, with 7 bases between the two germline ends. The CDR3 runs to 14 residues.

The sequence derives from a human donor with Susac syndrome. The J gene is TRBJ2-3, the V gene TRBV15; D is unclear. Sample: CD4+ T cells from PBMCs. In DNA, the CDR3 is TGTGCCACCAGCAGAGTCCCGGACACAGATACGCAGTATTTT. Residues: CATSRVPDTDTQYF.